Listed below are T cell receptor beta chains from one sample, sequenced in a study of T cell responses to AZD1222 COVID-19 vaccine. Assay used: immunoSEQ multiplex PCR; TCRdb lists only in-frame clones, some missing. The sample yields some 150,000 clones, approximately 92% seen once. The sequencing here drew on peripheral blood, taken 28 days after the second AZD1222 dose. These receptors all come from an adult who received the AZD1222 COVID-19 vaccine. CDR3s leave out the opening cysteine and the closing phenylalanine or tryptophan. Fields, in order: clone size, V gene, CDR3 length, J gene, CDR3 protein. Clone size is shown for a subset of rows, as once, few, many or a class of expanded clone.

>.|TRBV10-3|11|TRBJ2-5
AISRDRGETQY
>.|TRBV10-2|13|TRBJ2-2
ASRKGLAATGELF
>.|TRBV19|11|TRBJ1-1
ASILGPATEAF
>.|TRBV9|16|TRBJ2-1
ASSVGPNSGRNFNEQF
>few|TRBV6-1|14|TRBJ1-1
ASSGLTGTMHTEAF
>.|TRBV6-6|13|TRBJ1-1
ASSPPGPGNTEAF
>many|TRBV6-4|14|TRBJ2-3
ASSVGAGGNTDTQY
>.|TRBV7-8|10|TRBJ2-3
ASSPSTDTQY
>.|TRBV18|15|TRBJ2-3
ASSRTSGRAGTDTQY
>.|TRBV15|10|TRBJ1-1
ATSRFNTEAF
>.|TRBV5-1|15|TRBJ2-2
ASSLAPRVPNTGELF
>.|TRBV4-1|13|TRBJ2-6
ASSQKRGPANVLT